This T cell receptor (beta chain) derives from a study of T cells after yellow fever vaccination. Study observations and caveats: A secondary response was less intense yet reached its peak sooner, at day 5 versus 15. Most clones from primary vaccination were detected again post-booster (roughly 96% CD4, about 88% CD8).

The 5'RACE template-switching step produced TCR cDNA and added a universal primer site and UMIs. TCRdb reprocessed the 5' RACE reads via MiXCR and lists one record per CDR3 protein. Of about 120,000 distinct CDR3 sequences detected, 7.5% to 10% appear once; the ten largest clones hold about 40%. The CDR3 has 11 residues. Per the germline V gene, CDR1 is ENHRY and CDR2 is SYGVKD. Trimming removed 3 bases at V and 9 bases at J, with 6 bases between. There are a few counts of this clonotype. The antigen remains undetermined. Sequencing was performed on CD8+ T cells sorted from PBMCs, taken on the day of the yellow fever booster vaccination. This TCR was sampled from a man aged 18 to 29 who received the YFV17D yellow fever vaccine. This rearrangement joins TRBV10-3 to TRBJ2-1; TRBD1 is a possible D gene (6 bases). As DNA, the CDR3 is TGTGCCATCAGTGACAGGGGTGAGCAGTTCTTC. It encodes CAISDRGEQFF.